These 18 T cell receptor beta chains were sequenced from one sample in a study of CD8 T cells in ankylosing spondylitis. Broader study findings: What appeared characteristic of ankylosing spondylitis blood was a TCR beta motif of fewer than ten highly homologous variants.

Each CDR3 protein is one row after TCRdb ran MiXCR on the 5' RACE reads. The sample lists around 770,000 distinct CDR3 sequences, around 17% seen once, with 15% to 20% in the top ten. These receptors' antigens are unknown. The sample taken for sequencing was blood, either unsorted or a sorted T cell fraction (not recorded which). These TCRs come from a male donor with ankylosing spondylitis.

This clonotype was detected a few times. The rearrangement links TRBV7-2 to TRBJ1-1, with 8 bases aligning to TRBD1. In germline, CDR1 is SGHTA, CDR2 FQGNSA. The CDR3 contains 13 residues. J gave up 6 bases and V 2 bases, and 2 bases lay outside the gene matches. CDR3 region: CASSLWTGPEAFF. Here the CDR3 DNA reads TGTGCCAGCAGCTTATGGACAGGGCCTGAAGCTTTCTTT.

The CDR3 nucleotides are TGTGCCAGCGTCCGGGACAGGGGTGGGTCACCCCTCCACTTT. The encoded protein is CASVRDRGGSPLHF. The chain links TRBV3-1 to TRBJ1-6; 10 bases match TRBD1. The CDR3 contains 14 residues. Germline loops: CDR1 LGHDT, CDR2 YNNKEL (reference sequence). Trimming cost V 8 bases and J 10 bases; bases outside gene matches: 8.

The V call is TRBV16, the J call TRBJ1-5, with a tentative D call TRBD1 (6 bases). CDR1 KGHSY and CDR2 FQNENV come from the germline V gene. V was cut by 7 bases and J by 3 bases, with 10 bases left in between. This CDR3 has 13 residues. CDR3 DNA sequence: TGTGCCAGCAACGGGGACACCAATCAGCCCCAGCATTTT. Amino acid sequence: CASNGDTNQPQHF.

This sequence joins TRBV20-1 and TRBJ2-7, with 11 bases that match TRBD2. This CDR3 has 17 amino acids. V shed 4 bases and J 3 bases; nucleotides not matched to a gene: 14. Per germline, CDR1 DFQATT and CDR2 SNEGSKA (reference sequence). The CDR3 sequence is CSANSGTSGIWDYEQYF. The CDR3 nucleotides read TGCAGTGCTAACTCCGGGACTAGCGGTATTTGGGACTACGAGCAGTACTTC.

This clonotype was detected only a few times. This chain uses TRBV9 with TRBJ2-3; D call uncertain. The CDR3 has 15 amino acids. Per the germline V gene, CDR1 is SGDLS and CDR2 is YYNGEE. Trimming removed 0 bases from V and 6 bases from J, with 14 bases in between. The CDR3 spells CASSVAAGPRDTQYF. For the CDR3, the DNA is TGTGCCAGCAGCGTAGCCGCAGGCCCCCGGGATACGCAGTATTTT.

The chain is built from TRBV6-1 and TRBJ1-5; the D gene is possibly TRBD1 (5 bases). Germline CDR1 and CDR2: MNHNS and SASEGT. Trimming removed 7 bases at V and 6 bases at J, with 16 bases between. The CDR3 spans 14 residues. The chain's CDR3 is CASNPGGVTQPQHF. Written as DNA, the CDR3 is TGTGCCAGCAACCCCGGGGGGGTCACTCAGCCCCAGCATTTT.

Only a few counts were recorded for this clonotype. The gene calls are TRBV6-2 or TRBV6-3 and TRBJ2-7, with D uncertain. Germline assignment: CDR1 MNHEY and CDR2 SVGEGT. V was pared by 8 bases and J by 3 bases, with 11 bases between. The CDR3 has 12 residues. Here the CDR3 DNA reads TGTGCCAGCCGGAGAAACAGCTACGAGCAGTACTTC. It translates to CASRRNSYEQYF.

CDR3 sequence (DNA): TGTGCCAGCAGTTCTGGGGGCGCGAATTCACCCCTCCACTTT. Translation gives CASSSGGANSPLHF. The chain carries TRBV27 and TRBJ1-6; weak D call: TRBD1 (6 bases). This CDR3 spans 14 amino acids. Trimming cost V 4 bases and J 7 bases, with 11 bases left between them. Germline lookup yields CDR1 MNHEY and CDR2 SMNVEV (reference sequence).

The rearrangement uses TRBV30 and TRBJ1-2; D is ambiguous. Trimming shortened V by 0 bases and J by 6 bases, and 11 bases separated the two germline ends. Germline V CDR1 and CDR2: GTSNPN, SVGIG (reference sequence). The CDR3 consists of 13 residues. This CDR3 reads CAWSVRRRDGYTF. Here the CDR3 DNA reads TGTGCCTGGAGTGTACGGCGGCGGGATGGCTACACCTTC.

The chain joins TRBV6-5 to TRBJ2-7; D is undetermined. The CDR3 contains 14 residues. Germline CDR1 is MNHEY and CDR2 is SVGAGI. Trimming shortened V by 2 bases and J by 3 bases, and 11 bases separated the two germline ends. The CDR3, as DNA: TGTGCCAGCAGTTACGTCGGCAGTGACTACGAGCAGTACTTC. Amino acids: CASSYVGSDYEQYF.

The chain joins TRBV5-1 to TRBJ2-7, with TRBD2 matching over 7 bases. The CDR3 totals 14 residues. V was clipped by 4 bases and J by 5 bases; unmatched bases: 9. Germline V gene data show CDR1 as SGHRS and CDR2 as YFSETQ. In DNA form, the CDR3 reads TGCGCCAGCAGCCTAGCGGTCGCAACCCACGAGCAGTACTTC. It yields the protein CASSLAVATHEQYF.

V gene TRBV5-5 combines with J gene TRBJ2-7; D might be TRBD1 (6 bases). Germline V CDR1 and CDR2: SGHKS, YYEKEE (reference sequence). The CDR3 totals 16 residues. V was cut by 3 bases and J by 0 bases, with 16 bases left in between. The CDR3 sequence: CASSSAPGASSYEQYF. The CDR3 nucleotides read TGTGCCAGCAGCTCCGCCCCAGGGGCCTCCTCCTACGAGCAGTACTTC. Complete variable domain (other parts from reference TRBV5-5 and TRBJ2-7): DAGVTQSPTHLIKTRGQQVTLRCSPISGHKSVSWYQQVLGQGPQFIFQYYEKEERGRGNFPDRFSARQFPNYSSELNVNALLLGDSALYLCASSSAPGASSYEQYFGPGTRLTVT.

This clonotype came up a few times. The V and J genes are TRBV7-9 and TRBJ2-3; the D gene is possibly TRBD1 (6 bases). The germline gives CDR1 SEHNR, CDR2 FQNEAQ (reference sequence). With 3 bases removed from V and 2 bases from J, the gap between germline ends came to 15 bases. The CDR3 has 16 amino acids. Written as DNA, the CDR3 is TGTGCCAGCAGCTTGGGTAGGACAGACTACACAGATACGCAGTATTTT. Translation: CASSLGRTDYTDTQYF.

This clonotype was seen a handful of times. The CDR3 region has the DNA TGTGCCAGCAGTTTGGGCGGGGGTCAGCTCTACGAGCAGTACTTC. This sequence encodes CASSLGGGQLYEQYF. This chain links TRBV12-3 or TRBV12-4 with TRBJ2-7, with 7 nucleotides matching TRBD2. The CDR3 runs to 15 residues. V shed 3 bases and J 3 bases; nucleotides not matched to a gene: 8.

This chain uses TRBV7-6 with TRBJ1-1; D ambiguous. Germline values: CDR1 SGHVS, CDR2 FNYEAQ. V was pared by 5 bases and J by 3 bases, with 19 bases between. This CDR3 comprises 16 residues. This CDR3 reads CASSPRGEGWYTEAFF. DNA for the CDR3: TGTGCCAGCAGCCCCCGAGGAGAAGGGTGGTACACTGAAGCTTTCTTT.

The J gene is TRBJ2-3, the V gene TRBV18; 8 nucleotides line up with TRBD1. After removal of 2 bases from V and 2 bases from J, the junction contained 3 bases not matched to a gene. Germline V gives CDR1 KGHSH, CDR2 LQKENI. This CDR3 region has 15 residues. The CDR3 protein is CASSPGQGYTDTQYF. The CDR3 DNA follows: TGTGCCAGCTCACCAGGACAGGGATACACAGATACGCAGTATTTT.

This clonotype came up a few times. V gene TRBV20-1 combines with J gene TRBJ2-7; 7 nucleotides align to TRBD1. V lost 0 bases, J lost 3 bases, and 23 bases stayed unmatched. Germline CDR1 DFQATT, CDR2 SNEGSKA (reference sequence). The CDR3 covers 20 residues. CDR3 nucleotides: TGCAGTGCTAGAGATGAAGGTCGACAGGGAACGGCGGTTAGGGTCTACGAGCAGTACTTC. It translates to CSARDEGRQGTAVRVYEQYF.

The sample holds a few counts of this clonotype. The chain recombines TRBV10-3 with TRBJ2-1; possible D gene TRBD2, 6 bases. The CDR3 has 12 residues. Trimming cost V 7 bases and J 6 bases, with 10 bases left between them. Germline V CDR1 and CDR2: ENHRY, SYGVKD. The CDR3 loop reads CAITPGGNEQFF. The CDR3 bases are TGTGCCATCACCCCCGGGGGCAATGAGCAGTTCTTC.